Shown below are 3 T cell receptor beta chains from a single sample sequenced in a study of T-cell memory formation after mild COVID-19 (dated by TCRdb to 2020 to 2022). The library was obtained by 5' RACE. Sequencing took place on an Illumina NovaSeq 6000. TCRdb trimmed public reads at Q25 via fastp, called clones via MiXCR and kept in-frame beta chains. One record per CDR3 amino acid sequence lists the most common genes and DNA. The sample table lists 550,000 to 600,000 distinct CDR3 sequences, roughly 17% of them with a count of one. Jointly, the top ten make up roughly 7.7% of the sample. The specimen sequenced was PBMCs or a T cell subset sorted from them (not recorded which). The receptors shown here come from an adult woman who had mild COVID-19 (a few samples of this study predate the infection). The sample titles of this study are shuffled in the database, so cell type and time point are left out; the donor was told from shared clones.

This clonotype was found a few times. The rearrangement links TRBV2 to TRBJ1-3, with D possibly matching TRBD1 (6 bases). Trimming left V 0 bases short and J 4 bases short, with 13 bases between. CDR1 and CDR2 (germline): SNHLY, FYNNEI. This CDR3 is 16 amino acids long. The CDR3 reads CASSEAGQVFGNTIYF. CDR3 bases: TGTGCCAGCAGTGAAGCGGGACAAGTATTCGGAAACACCATATATTTT.

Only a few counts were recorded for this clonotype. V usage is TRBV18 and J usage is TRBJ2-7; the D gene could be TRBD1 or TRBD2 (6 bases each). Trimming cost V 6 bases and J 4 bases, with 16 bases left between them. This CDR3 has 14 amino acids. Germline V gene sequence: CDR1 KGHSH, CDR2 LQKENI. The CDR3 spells CASSQMGGAYEQYF. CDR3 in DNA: TGTGCCAGCTCCCAGATGGGGGGCGCGTACGAGCAGTACTTC.

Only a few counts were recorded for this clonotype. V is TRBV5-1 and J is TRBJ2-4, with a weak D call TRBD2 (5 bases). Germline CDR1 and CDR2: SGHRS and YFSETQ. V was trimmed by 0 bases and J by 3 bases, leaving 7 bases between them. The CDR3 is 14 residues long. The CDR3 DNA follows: TGCGCCAGCAGCTTGGAGGGAGTCAAAAACATTCAGTACTTC. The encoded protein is CASSLEGVKNIQYF.